This T cell receptor (beta chain) was identified during a study of Tregs in tolerant kidney transplant recipients. Study summary: Recipient Tregs were stimulated with donor B cells plus IL-2 for more than 15 days. Sorting after B cell culture yielded CD25+CD127- and 4-1BB+CD40L- CD4+ cells.

Sequencing used immunoSEQ multiplex PCR; TCRdb keeps in-frame clones, though not all of them. The table lists around 11,000 clones, around nine tenths of them singletons. Worth noting for this clone: As yet, its antigen is unknown.

Germline CDR1 is LNHNV and CDR2 is YYDKDF (reference sequence). V lost 5 bases and J lost 1, with 8 bases in between. The length of the CDR3 is 13 residues. J is TRBJ1-2 and V is TRBV15, with D hard to call. The sample here was Tregs from blood cultured with allogeneic cells, taken before the transplant. The TCR comes from a human patient who received a combined kidney and bone marrow transplant. DNA for the CDR3: TGTGCCACCAGCGGAGGGAGTAACTATGGCTACACCTTC. Translating it yields CATSGGSNYGYTF.